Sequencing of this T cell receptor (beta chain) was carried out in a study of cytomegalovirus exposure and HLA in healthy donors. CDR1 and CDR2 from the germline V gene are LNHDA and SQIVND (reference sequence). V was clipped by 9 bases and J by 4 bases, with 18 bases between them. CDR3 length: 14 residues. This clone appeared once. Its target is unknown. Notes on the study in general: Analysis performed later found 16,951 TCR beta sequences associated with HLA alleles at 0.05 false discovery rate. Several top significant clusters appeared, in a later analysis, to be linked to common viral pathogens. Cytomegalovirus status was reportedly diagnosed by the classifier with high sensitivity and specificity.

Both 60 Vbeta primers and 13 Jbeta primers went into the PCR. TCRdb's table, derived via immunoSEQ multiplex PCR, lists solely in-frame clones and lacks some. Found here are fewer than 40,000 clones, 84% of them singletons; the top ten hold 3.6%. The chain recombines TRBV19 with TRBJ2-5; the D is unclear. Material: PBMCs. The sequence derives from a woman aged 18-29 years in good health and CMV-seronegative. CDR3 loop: CASGIGFLGETQYF. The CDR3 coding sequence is TGTGCCAGCGGCATCGGGTTCCTTGGAGAGACCCAGTACTTC.